Below, 32 T cell receptor beta chains from the same sample are listed, as sequenced in a study of tumour-infiltrating T cells in Burkitt lymphoma. Sequencing was performed with immunoSEQ multiplex PCR; in TCRdb, only in-frame clones are kept and a portion is missing. The table shows around 4,500 clones, with approximately 24% occurring only once. Sample: tumor tissue. These receptors were taken from a human donor with diffuse large B-cell lymphoma.

This clone has just a few counts. V is TRBV5-1 and J is TRBJ2-1, with 13 bases aligning to TRBD2. CDR1 is SGHRS and CDR2 is YFSETQ in the germline V gene. With V trimmed by 6 bases and J by 3 bases, 9 bases remained unmatched. This CDR3 has 17 amino acids. The CDR3 loop reads CASTGLAGAYIYNEQFF. In nucleotides, the CDR3 is TGCGCCAGCACAGGACTAGCGGGAGCTTATATCTACAATGAGCAGTTCTTC.

This chain uses TRBV5-1 with TRBJ2-1; TRBD2 matches at 7 bases. V lost 3 bases and J lost 0; bases outside the gene matches: 6. CDR1 is SGHRS and CDR2 is YFSETQ in the germline V gene. This CDR3 has 16 residues. CDR3 sequence reads: CASSSRASGSYNEQFF. In DNA form, the CDR3 reads TGCGCCAGCAGCTCCCGGGCTAGCGGCTCCTACAATGAGCAGTTCTTC.

This clone was observed a few times. The chain is built from TRBV23-1 and TRBJ2-2; the D gene is possibly TRBD1 (6 bases). TRBV23-1 is placed among ORFs of uncertain function. Trimming pared 0 bases from V and 0 bases from J, leaving 8 bases between. This CDR3 has 16 amino acids. The CDR3 DNA follows: TGCGCCAGCAGTCAATCGGACAGAGCGAACACCGGGGAGCTGTTTTTT. Encoded protein: CASSQSDRANTGELFF.

This clone was detected only a few times. V is TRBV7-2 and J is TRBJ2-7, with 7 bases fitting TRBD2. V was pared by 1 base and J by 2 bases, with 8 bases of the junction left unmatched. CDR1 SGHTA and CDR2 FQGNSA come from the germline V gene. The CDR3 sequence is 16 residues long. CDR3 bases: TGTGCCAGCAGCTTAGAAGGTAGCGGGCGTACCTACGAGCAGTACTTC. Translated: CASSLEGSGRTYEQYF.

This clone was detected only a few times. This sequence joins TRBV19 and TRBJ1-2; D is uncertain. Trimming removed 7 bases at V and 7 bases at J, with 16 bases between. In germline, CDR1 is LNHDA, CDR2 SQIVND (reference sequence). This CDR3 is built from 13 residues. The DNA of the CDR3 is TGTGCCAGTACCCCAGGTTTATGGGGTGGCTACACCTTC. This sequence encodes CASTPGLWGGYTF.

The genes are TRBV7-2 and TRBJ2-3; 11 nucleotides match TRBD2. This CDR3 is 15 amino acids long. With V trimmed by 6 bases and J by 4 bases, 6 bases remained unmatched. Germline V gene lookup returns CDR1 SGHTA and CDR2 FQGNSA. Written as DNA, the CDR3 is TGTGCCAGCAGTCCTACTAGCGGGAGCCCAGATACGCAGTATTTT. It is translated as CASSPTSGSPDTQYF.

The chain uses TRBV7-9 and TRBJ2-7; D gene uncertain. Per the germline V gene, CDR1 is SEHNR and CDR2 is FQNEAQ (reference sequence). The CDR3 extends over 13 amino acids. Trimming cost V 3 bases and J 4 bases, with 10 bases left between them. The CDR3 loop is CASSFSARYEQYF. CDR3 sequence (DNA): TGTGCCAGCAGCTTTTCAGCTAGATACGAGCAGTACTTC.

The rearrangement links TRBV5-5 to TRBJ1-5, with D possibly TRBD1 on 6 matching bases. The CDR3 covers 14 residues. The V and J ends lost 4 bases and 9 bases respectively, with 17 bases between them. CDR1 SGHKS and CDR2 YYEKEE come from the germline V gene (reference sequence). In DNA form, the CDR3 reads TGTGCCAGCAGCCTTAGACAGGCCGAGGGGCCCCAGCATTTT. Protein sequence: CASSLRQAEGPQHF.

In this sample, this clone turned up a few times. This chain connects TRBV7-9 to TRBJ2-1, with D unresolved. The CDR3 is 14 residues long. Germline values: CDR1 SEHNR, CDR2 FQNEAQ (reference sequence). Trimming cost V 1 base and J 9 bases, with 13 bases left between them. In DNA form, the CDR3 reads TGTGCCAGCAGCTTAGAATCGTCATGGGCTGAGCAGTTCTTC. Its protein product is CASSLESSWAEQFF.

The V call is TRBV11-2, the J call TRBJ2-7; 10 positions match TRBD1. J lost 1 base, V lost 9 bases, and 3 bases had no gene match. The CDR3 sequence is 13 residues long. Looked up from germline, CDR1 is SGHAT and CDR2 is FQNNGV. CDR3 DNA sequence: TGTGCCAGTAGACAGGGGGCTTCCTACGAGCAGTACTTC. It encodes CASRQGASYEQYF. The variable domain in full, completed from reference TRBV11-2 and TRBJ2-7, reads EAGVAQSPRYKIIEKRQSVAFWCNPISGHATLYWYQQILGQGPKLLIQFQNNGVVDDSQLPKDRFSAERLKGVDSTLKIQPAKLEDSAVYLCASRQGASYEQYFGPGTRLTVT.

This clone was picked up a small number of times. The chain has TRBV7-9 and TRBJ2-1, with 16 bases aligning to TRBD2. With V trimmed by 4 bases and J by 3 bases, 9 bases remained unmatched. Germline CDR1 is SEHNR and CDR2 is FQNEAQ (reference sequence). The CDR3 sequence is 19 residues long. The CDR3 DNA sequence: TGTGCCAGCAGCTCAATCGGGACTAGCGGGAGGGCCCTCTACAATGAGCAGTTCTTC. It yields the protein CASSSIGTSGRALYNEQFF. Full variable domain (rest looked up from reference TRBV7-9 and TRBJ2-1): DTGVSQNPRHKITKRGQNVTFRCDPISEHNRLYWYRQTLGQGPEFLTYFQNEAQLEKSRLLSDRFSAERPKGSFSTLEIQRTEQGDSAMYLCASSSIGTSGRALYNEQFFGPGTRLTVL.

This clone appeared a few times. The gene calls are TRBV4-3 and TRBJ1-1; unclear D gene. V was cut by 0 bases and J by 0 bases, with 8 bases left in between. Germline assignment: CDR1 LGHNA and CDR2 YSLEER. This CDR3 has 15 amino acids. CDR3 in amino acids: CASSQDWGMNTEAFF. CDR3 sequence (DNA): TGCGCCAGCAGCCAAGATTGGGGAATGAACACTGAAGCTTTCTTT.

This clone was recorded a few times. CDR3 residues: CASREHLAEETQYF. CDR3 coding DNA: TGTGCCAGCAGGGAACACTTGGCTGAAGAGACCCAGTACTTC. The gene calls are TRBV6-1 and TRBJ2-5; unclear D gene. The CDR3 has 14 amino acids. V was trimmed by 6 bases and J by 3 bases, leaving 14 bases between them. Germline lookup yields CDR1 MNHNS and CDR2 SASEGT.

The chain joins TRBV7-3 to TRBJ1-2, with a possible D match to TRBD1 (5 bases). The CDR3 has 14 amino acids. V lost 5 bases and J 3 bases, leaving 13 bases between the germline ends. Germline CDR1 is SGHTA and CDR2 is FQGTGA. The CDR3 loop reads CASSPDRSHYGYTF. In nucleotides, the CDR3 is TGTGCCAGCAGCCCAGACAGATCCCACTATGGCTACACCTTC.

This clone was observed a few times. The V call is TRBV7-9, the J call TRBJ1-4; TRBD1 aligns across 7 bases. This CDR3 has 14 residues. J lost 8 bases, V lost 5 bases, and 8 bases had no gene match. From germline, CDR1 is SEHNR and CDR2 FQNEAQ (reference sequence). CDR3 nucleotides: TGTGCCAGCAGCCCCCTTGACAGGGAAGAAAAACTGTTTTTT. Its translation: CASSPLDREEKLFF.

The genes are TRBV5-4 and TRBJ2-2, with 7 nucleotides matching TRBD2. The CDR3 has 16 amino acids. Losses at the gene ends were 2 bases for V and 1 base for J; bases not matched to a gene: 5. The germline gives CDR1 SGHNT, CDR2 YYREEE (reference sequence). The CDR3 DNA is TGTGCCAGCAGCTTCGGTCTAGCGGAGAACACCGGGGAGCTGTTTTTT. Translated: CASSFGLAENTGELFF.

This clone was picked up a small number of times. CDR3 loop: CASSPGTADGYTF. In DNA form, the CDR3 reads TGTGCCAGCAGCCCCGGGACAGCAGATGGCTACACCTTC. V usage is TRBV7-9 and J usage is TRBJ1-2; 7 bases are shared with TRBD1. CDR3 size: 13 residues. Germline CDR1 is SEHNR and CDR2 is FQNEAQ (reference sequence). The ends lost 5 bases at V and 6 bases at J; junction bases unmatched: 6.

The chain joins TRBV7-9 to TRBJ2-7; D unclear. The CDR3 contains 13 residues. V lost 0 bases, J lost 7 bases, and 10 bases lay in between. Germline values: CDR1 SEHNR, CDR2 FQNEAQ (reference sequence). The CDR3 DNA follows: TGTGCCAGCAGCTTAGCTGCCCGTGGGGAGCAGTACTTC. Translating it yields CASSLAARGEQYF.

The rearrangement uses TRBV29-1 and TRBJ1-1; D is unclear. This CDR3 comprises 12 residues. Germline lookup yields CDR1 SQVTM and CDR2 ANQGSEA. Trimming stripped 7 bases from V and 4 bases from J, with 13 bases between. This CDR3 is CSGARSSTEAFF. CDR3 nucleotides: TGCAGCGGGGCGAGGTCATCCACTGAAGCTTTCTTT.

The V and J genes are TRBV6-5 and TRBJ2-2; D ambiguous. The CDR3 contains 13 residues. V was pared by 5 bases and J by 3 bases, with 7 bases between. Germline lookup yields CDR1 MNHEY and CDR2 SVGAGI. CDR3 sequence: CASSLRYTGELFF. The CDR3 nucleotides read TGTGCCAGCAGTCTCCGTTACACCGGGGAGCTGTTTTTT.

The genes are TRBV4-3 and TRBJ2-7; 8 bases map to TRBD1. The ends lost 0 bases at V and 4 bases at J; junction bases unmatched: 8. Germline V CDR1 and CDR2: LGHNA, YSLEER. There are 16 residues in the CDR3. The CDR3 DNA follows: TGCGCCAGCAGCCAAGATCGGTGGCAGGGGGCTTACGAGCAGTACTTC. The encoded protein is CASSQDRWQGAYEQYF.

The rearrangement joins TRBV27 to TRBJ2-5; D remains ambiguous. Germline CDR1 and CDR2: MNHEY and SMNVEV (reference sequence). V lost 1 base to trimming and J lost 5 bases, with 11 bases between them. The CDR3 extends over 14 amino acids. CDR3: CASSLYFSSETQYF. In nucleotides, the CDR3 is TGTGCCAGCAGTTTATATTTCTCAAGCGAGACCCAGTACTTC.

This chain links TRBV29-1 with TRBJ1-2; 7 nucleotides match TRBD1. The V gene's germline CDR1 is SQVTM and CDR2 ANQGSEA. The junction had 7 bases not matched to a gene; V was cut back by 1 base and J by 14 bases. This CDR3 comprises 11 residues. The CDR3 sequence: CSVEAPEGATF. CDR3 nucleotide sequence: TGCAGCGTTGAAGCCCCGGAGGGGGCTACCTTC.

The chain uses TRBV27 and TRBJ2-7; D perhaps matches TRBD2 (5 bases). Germline-derived CDR1 and CDR2 are MNHEY and SMNVEV (reference sequence). This CDR3 spans 15 amino acids. Deletions cut 6 bases from V and 2 bases from J, with 17 bases between. In nucleotides, the CDR3 is TGTGCCAGCAGGAAGCACGAGGGAAAAGCCTACGAGCAGTACTTC. This translates into CASRKHEGKAYEQYF.

V gene TRBV13 combines with J gene TRBJ2-3, with a possible D match to TRBD2 (6 bases). Germline V gene data show CDR1 as PRHDT and CDR2 as FYEKMQ (reference sequence). V lost 5 bases, J lost 6 bases, and 12 bases lay in between. The CDR3 is 13 amino acids. CDR3: CASSPRLEDTQYF. For the CDR3, the DNA is TGTGCCAGCAGCCCCCGACTAGAGGATACGCAGTATTTT.

The chain links TRBV28 to TRBJ1-2, with D uncertain. V lost 2 bases to trimming and J lost 4 bases, with 5 bases between them. CDR3 length: 12 amino acids. Germline values: CDR1 MDHEN, CDR2 SYDVKM. CDR3 in amino acids: CASSLISYGYTF. CDR3 sequence (DNA): TGTGCCAGCAGTTTAATTAGCTATGGCTACACCTTC.

In its sample, this clone was seen a few times. The V and J genes are TRBV4-1 and TRBJ2-2, with D perhaps assigned TRBD1 or TRBD2 (6 bases each). The germline V gene encodes CDR1 MGHRA and CDR2 YSYEKL. The CDR3 contains 15 residues. V lost 5 bases, J lost 4 bases, and 14 bases lay in between. CDR3 coding DNA: TGCGCCAGCAGCGGAAGGGGGGCGGCCACCGGGGAGCTGTTTTTT. Its translation: CASSGRGAATGELFF.

This clone was seen a few times. The chain employs TRBV6-4 and TRBJ1-5, with 8 bases identical to TRBD1. The germline gives CDR1 MRHNA, CDR2 SNTAGT. The CDR3 runs 14 residues. The V and J ends lost 9 bases and 4 bases, in that order; junction bases with no gene match: 8. CDR3 in amino acids: CARRTGRGNQPQHF. For the CDR3, the DNA is TGTGCCAGGAGGACAGGGCGTGGGAATCAGCCCCAGCATTTT.

In its sample, this clone ranks as large. The V and J genes are TRBV6-5 and TRBJ2-1; TRBD1 agrees at 10 bases. The CDR3 extends over 14 amino acids. V lost 7 bases to trimming and J lost 7 bases; unmatched junction nucleotides: 7. CDR1 is MNHEY and CDR2 is SVGAGI in the germline V gene. CDR3 in amino acids: CASTYRQGANEQFF. CDR3 DNA sequence: TGTGCCAGCACGTATAGACAGGGGGCTAATGAGCAGTTCTTC.

This clone appeared a few times. J is TRBJ1-1 and V is TRBV15; D is uncertain. Trimming left V 0 bases short and J 2 bases short, with 10 bases between. Germline CDR1 and CDR2: LNHNV and YYDKDF (reference sequence). The CDR3 runs 15 residues. CDR3 in amino acids: CATSRDLFGNTEAFF. The CDR3 region has the DNA TGTGCCACCAGCAGAGATTTATTCGGAAACACTGAAGCTTTCTTT.

V gene TRBV4-3 combines with J gene TRBJ2-1; D uncertain. CDR1 and CDR2 (germline): LGHNA, YSLEER. V was pared by 1 base and J by 9 bases, with 13 bases between. The CDR3 has 14 residues. DNA of the CDR3: TGCGCCAGCAGCCAAGGTATAAGCTCGAGTGAGCAGTTCTTC. Its protein is CASSQGISSSEQFF.

This clone was recorded once. The chain uses TRBV5-4 and TRBJ2-2, with TRBD1 as a possible D gene (6 bases). Germline-derived CDR1 and CDR2 are SGHNT and YYREEE (reference sequence). V shed 2 bases and J shed 8 bases, with 10 bases lying between them. CDR3 length: 13 amino acids. The CDR3 sequence is CASSFAGTGELFF. The CDR3 region has the DNA TGTGCCAGCAGCTTCGCCGGGACAGGGGAGCTGTTTTTT.